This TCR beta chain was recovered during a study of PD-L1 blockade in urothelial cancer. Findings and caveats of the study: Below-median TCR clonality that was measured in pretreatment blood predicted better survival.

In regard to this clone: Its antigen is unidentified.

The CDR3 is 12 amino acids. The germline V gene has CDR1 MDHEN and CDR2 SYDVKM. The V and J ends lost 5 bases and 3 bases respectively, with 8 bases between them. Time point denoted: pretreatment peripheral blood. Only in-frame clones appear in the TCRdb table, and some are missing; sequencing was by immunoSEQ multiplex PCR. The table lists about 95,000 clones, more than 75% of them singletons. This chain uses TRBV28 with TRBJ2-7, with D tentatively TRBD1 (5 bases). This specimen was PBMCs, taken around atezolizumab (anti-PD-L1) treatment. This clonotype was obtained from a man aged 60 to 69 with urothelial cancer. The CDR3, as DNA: TGTGCCAGCAGTATAGGGGTCTACGAGCAGTACTTC. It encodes CASSIGVYEQYF.